These 11 T cell receptor beta chains share one sample of origin, sequenced in a study of T cells after yellow fever vaccination. Via MiXCR, TCRdb re-called the 5' RACE reads, giving one row per CDR3 protein. The data show some 550,000 distinct CDR3 sequences, about 19% seen once. The material was PBMCs, obtained 15 days after the yellow fever booster vaccination. The receptor source for this set is a man aged 30 to 45 who received the YFV17D yellow fever vaccine.

This rearrangement joins TRBV7-9 to TRBJ2-2, with D uncertain. V shed 5 bases and J shed 1 base, with 11 bases lying between them. The germline V gene encodes CDR1 SEHNR and CDR2 FQNEAQ (reference sequence). This CDR3 is built from 15 residues. CDR3 nucleotides: TGTGCCAGCAGCGTAACCACAATGAACACCGGGGAGCTGTTTTTT. It specifies CASSVTTMNTGELFF.

The V gene is TRBV6-5, the J gene TRBJ2-5; the match to TRBD2 covers 9 bases. The CDR3 has 16 residues. Unmatched junction bases numbered 7, after V lost 0 bases and J lost 5 bases. Germline V gives CDR1 MNHEY, CDR2 SVGAGI. CDR3 sequence (DNA): TGTGCCAGCAGTTACTCGCTGGGCGGGAGGGGGGAGACCCAGTACTTC. It translates to CASSYSLGGRGETQYF.

This rearrangement joins TRBV12-3 or TRBV12-4 to TRBJ2-2; TRBD1 matches 11 bases. The V gene end was trimmed by 4 bases and the J gene end by 7 bases; junction bases not matched to a gene: 5. The CDR3 length is 15 residues. The chain's CDR3 is CASSSYGTGGGELFF. CDR3 nucleotide sequence: TGTGCCAGCAGTTCATACGGGACAGGGGGCGGGGAGCTGTTTTTT.

The chain uses TRBV4-1 and TRBJ2-7, with 10 bases lining up with TRBD2. CDR3 length: 16 amino acids. CDR1 and CDR2 (germline): MGHRA, YSYEKL. Trimming removed 0 bases from V and 4 bases from J; junction bases left unmatched: 6. CDR3 amino acids: CASSQELAGGPYEQYF. In nucleotides, the CDR3 is TGCGCCAGCAGCCAAGAATTAGCGGGAGGACCTTACGAGCAGTACTTC.

This clonotype was observed a handful of times. V is TRBV20-1 and J is TRBJ2-1, with TRBD1 matching over 7 bases. Germline V gene sequence: CDR1 DFQATT, CDR2 SNEGSKA (reference sequence). This CDR3 contains 15 residues. The ends lost 0 bases at V and 7 bases at J; junction bases unmatched: 9. CDR3 DNA: TGCAGTGCTAGAGAATTCACAGGGGACGTAAATGAGCAGTTCTTC. Protein product: CSAREFTGDVNEQFF.

The chain recombines TRBV12-3 or TRBV12-4 with TRBJ2-4, with 8 bases lining up with TRBD2. This CDR3 region has 11 residues. With 5 bases clipped from V and 12 bases from J, the junction kept 3 bases outside the gene matches. CDR3 nucleotides: TGTGCCAGCAGTGAAGCGGGAGCTCAGTACTTC. Protein: CASSEAGAQYF.

This chain connects TRBV6-2 or TRBV6-3 to TRBJ2-3; weak D call: TRBD2 (5 bases). The CDR3 totals 14 residues. Germline V lookup: CDR1 MNHEY, CDR2 SVGEGT. Deletions cut 7 bases from V and 4 bases from J, with 15 bases between. CDR3 sequence: CASTDRDGSDTQYF. DNA of the CDR3: TGTGCCAGCACGGATCGGGATGGATCAGATACGCAGTATTTT.

This chain uses TRBV5-1 with TRBJ2-7, with D possibly being TRBD2 (6 bases). The CDR3 length is 16 residues. Trimming cost V 1 base and J 5 bases, with 19 bases left between them. Per germline, CDR1 SGHRS and CDR2 YFSETQ. CDR3 residues: CASSLRGGQGRNEQYF. The DNA for the CDR3 is TGCGCCAGCAGCTTGAGAGGAGGGCAGGGTCGGAACGAGCAGTACTTC.

The rearrangement links TRBV5-1 to TRBJ2-1; D is unclear. Trimming cost V 2 bases and J 4 bases, with 7 bases left between them. CDR1 is SGHRS, CDR2 YFSETQ, per germline. The CDR3 extends over 13 amino acids. This chain's CDR3 is CASSFYLYNEQFF. CDR3 nucleotide sequence: TGCGCCAGCAGCTTTTACCTTTACAATGAGCAGTTCTTC.

V is TRBV29-1 and J is TRBJ2-7; 8 bases agree with TRBD2. V was clipped by 4 bases and J by 3 bases; unmatched bases: 5. The CDR3 has 13 amino acids. The V gene's germline CDR1 is SQVTM and CDR2 ANQGSEA. The CDR3 spells CSVARGGNYEQYF. CDR3 nucleotides: TGCAGCGTTGCTCGGGGGGGAAACTACGAGCAGTACTTC.

The sample holds many counts of this clonotype. The rearrangement joins TRBV7-8 to TRBJ2-1, with D perhaps matching TRBD1 or TRBD2 (6 bases each). The V gene lost 4 bases and the J gene lost 6 bases, with 16 bases spanning the gap. The V gene's germline CDR1 is SGHVS and CDR2 FQNEAQ. The CDR3 has 15 residues. CDR3 nucleotide sequence: TGTGCCAGCAGCTCCGGAGGGGGGATGGTCAATGAGCAGTTCTTC. Translation: CASSSGGGMVNEQFF.